Below, 22 T cell receptor beta chains from the same sample are listed, as sequenced in a study of cytomegalovirus exposure and HLA in healthy donors. The primer mix had 60 Vbeta and 13 Jbeta primers. The method was immunoSEQ multiplex PCR; TCRdb's version includes in-frame clones alone and lacks a portion of them. The data show 100,000 or so clones, with 76% seen just once and more than 5% held by the top ten. The sequenced sample consisted of PBMCs. These receptors originate from a man aged 25-45 years in good health and CMV-seropositive.

This clone was seen just once. V gene TRBV13 combines with J gene TRBJ1-2; possible D gene TRBD1, 6 bases. The germline CDR1 and CDR2 sequences are PRHDT and FYEKMQ (reference sequence). The V gene lost 2 bases and the J gene lost 3 bases, with 7 bases spanning the gap. The CDR3 contains 13 residues. In nucleotides, the CDR3 is TGTGCCAGCAGCTTATCAGGGGACTATGGCTACACCTTC. This translates into CASSLSGDYGYTF.

This chain joins TRBV15 and TRBJ2-7, with D tentatively TRBD1 (5 bases). Trimming cost V 4 bases and J 0 bases, with 22 bases left between them. Germline V gene sequence: CDR1 LNHNV, CDR2 YYDKDF (reference sequence). The CDR3 covers 18 residues. In DNA, the CDR3 is TGTGCCACCAGCACGGACCTAGGGGCGGCTTACCCCTCCTACGAGCAGTACTTC. As protein: CATSTDLGAAYPSYEQYF. Together with reference TRBV15 and TRBJ2-7, the CDR3 gives the full variable domain: DAMVIQNPRYQVTQFGKPVTLSCSQTLNHNVMYWYQQKSSQAPKLLFHYYDKDFNNEADTPDNFQSRRPNTSFCFLDIRSPGLGDTAMYLCATSTDLGAAYPSYEQYFGPGTRLTVT.

The chain is built from TRBV9 and TRBJ2-2, with 10 bases lining up with TRBD2. The CDR3 length is 17 residues. V was pared by 0 bases and J by 6 bases, with 8 bases of the junction left unmatched. Per the germline V gene, CDR1 is SGDLS and CDR2 is YYNGEE. This CDR3 is CASSVDPAGGPAGELFF. The DNA of the CDR3 is TGTGCCAGCAGCGTAGATCCAGCGGGGGGGCCCGCCGGGGAGCTGTTTTTT.

V is TRBV19 and J is TRBJ1-3; TRBD1 is a possible D gene (6 bases). Germline values: CDR1 LNHDA, CDR2 SQIVND (reference sequence). The V and J ends lost 5 bases and 4 bases respectively, with 18 bases between them. There are 16 residues in the CDR3. CDR3 DNA sequence: TGTGCCAGTAGTCCAAACGACAGGTCCACGGGAAACACCATATATTTT. This sequence encodes CASSPNDRSTGNTIYF.

The V call is TRBV6-5, the J call TRBJ1-6; TRBD1 might be the D (6 bases). V was pared by 6 bases and J by 9 bases, with 12 bases between. Germline V gene lookup returns CDR1 MNHEY and CDR2 SVGAGI. The CDR3 contains 13 residues. In nucleotides, the CDR3 is TGTGCCAGCAGGGCAGGGGTGAGTTCACCCCTCCACTTT. Its translation is CASRAGVSSPLHF.

In its sample, this clone was seen a few times. The V and J genes are TRBV28 and TRBJ1-5; 8 nucleotides agree with TRBD1. The CDR3 length is 16 residues. The germline V gene has CDR1 MDHEN and CDR2 SYDVKM. V gave up 3 bases and J gave up 2 bases; unmatched junction bases: 6. CDR3 coding DNA: TGTGCCAGCAGTTTTGGACAGGGAACGGGCAATCAGCCCCAGCATTTT. Translated, it gives CASSFGQGTGNQPQHF.

The J gene is TRBJ2-1, the V gene TRBV10-3; the D gene is possibly TRBD2 (5 bases). V was trimmed by 1 base and J by 8 bases, leaving 9 bases between them. Per the germline V gene, CDR1 is ENHRY and CDR2 is SYGVKD. This CDR3 comprises 13 residues. CDR3 loop: CAISELTSYEQFF. The CDR3 bases are TGTGCCATCAGTGAGTTAACTAGTTATGAGCAGTTCTTC.

This rearrangement joins TRBV6-1 to TRBJ2-2; 10 nucleotides line up with TRBD2. The CDR3 spans 17 residues. Germline assignment: CDR1 MNHNS and CDR2 SASEGT. Trimming cost V 4 bases and J 0 bases; bases outside gene matches: 5. The CDR3 DNA sequence: TGTGCCAGCAGTGCTGTTAGCGGGGGGCCGAACACCGGGGAGCTGTTTTTT. It specifies CASSAVSGGPNTGELFF.

The gene calls are TRBV4-3 and TRBJ1-1; D is uncertain. The germline V gene encodes CDR1 LGHNA and CDR2 YSLEER. The CDR3 length is 17 residues. The V gene lost 1 base and the J gene lost 0 bases, with 15 bases spanning the gap. For the CDR3, the DNA is TGCGCCAGCAGCCAAGTTGCGGGGAGCCAGGTGAACACTGAAGCTTTCTTT. Translating gives CASSQVAGSQVNTEAFF.

This clone was counted a few times. V is TRBV18 and J is TRBJ2-5; TRBD2 might be the D (5 bases). The CDR3 sequence is 13 residues long. Between the trimmed V and J ends, which lost 3 bases and 7 bases, there was a span of 12 bases. CDR1 and CDR2 (germline): KGHSH, LQKENI. The CDR3 DNA follows: TGTGCCAGCTCACCGGACTCCCGAGGGACCCAGTACTTC. This gives the protein CASSPDSRGTQYF.

CDR3 protein: CASSPELGSYEQYF. CDR3 nucleotides: TGCGCCAGCAGCCCTGAACTAGGCTCCTACGAGCAGTACTTC. V is TRBV4-1 and J is TRBJ2-7, with D perhaps matching TRBD2 (5 bases). The CDR3 has 14 amino acids. The V end lost 4 bases, the J end lost 0 bases, and 10 bases lay between the germline ends. Per the germline V gene, CDR1 is MGHRA and CDR2 is YSYEKL.

J is TRBJ2-7 and V is TRBV28, with 10 nucleotides matching TRBD1. The germline V gene has CDR1 MDHEN and CDR2 SYDVKM. V shed 4 bases and J 2 bases; nucleotides not matched to a gene: 11. CDR3 size: 17 residues. The CDR3 DNA reads TGTGCCAGCAGTTGGGACAGGGGCGAGGAGGACCCCTACGAGCAGTACTTC. The encoded protein is CASSWDRGEEDPYEQYF.

The rearrangement joins TRBV2 to TRBJ1-2; 9 nucleotides line up with TRBD1. The CDR3 is 15 amino acids. V shed 1 base and J 2 bases; nucleotides not matched to a gene: 2. Germline V lookup: CDR1 SNHLY, CDR2 FYNNEI. CDR3 in amino acids: CASSEGDRANYGYTF. DNA of the CDR3: TGTGCCAGCAGTGAAGGGGACAGGGCGAACTATGGCTACACCTTC. Using reference TRBV2 and TRBJ1-2 for the parts outside the CDR3, the full variable domain is EPEVTQTPSHQVTQMGQEVILRCVPISNHLYFYWYRQILGQKVEFLVSFYNNEISEKSEIFDDQFSVERPDGSNFTLKIRSTKLEDSAMYFCASSEGDRANYGYTFGSGTRLTVV.

This chain links TRBV4-1 with TRBJ1-1; a weak D match, TRBD1 (5 bases). Germline assignment: CDR1 MGHRA and CDR2 YSYEKL. V lost 1 base, J lost 4 bases, and 10 bases lay in between. This CDR3 contains 14 residues. The CDR3 nucleotides read TGCGCCAGCAGCCAAGCAGGGCAAAGCACTGAAGCTTTCTTT. As protein: CASSQAGQSTEAFF.

This clone showed up just once. The chain uses TRBV5-1 and TRBJ2-7; 7 bases are shared with TRBD1. This CDR3 has 15 amino acids. Germline assignment: CDR1 SGHRS and CDR2 YFSETQ. Trimming removed 3 bases from V and 1 base from J; junction bases left unmatched: 7. CDR3 nucleotides: TGCGCCAGCAGCTCCAGGGGGACGGCATCCTACGAGCAGTACTTC. Protein: CASSSRGTASYEQYF.

This chain connects TRBV9 to TRBJ2-1; TRBD2 matches at 11 bases. The junction had 7 bases not matched to a gene; V was cut back by 5 bases and J by 6 bases. CDR1 is SGDLS, CDR2 YYNGEE, per germline. The CDR3 has 15 residues. Written as DNA, the CDR3 is TGTGCCAGCAGTGTCATAGCGGGAGGGAGCAATGAGCAGTTCTTC. Its translation: CASSVIAGGSNEQFF.

The chain recombines TRBV29-1 with TRBJ2-6; D remains ambiguous. Germline V gene sequence: CDR1 SQVTM, CDR2 ANQGSEA. This CDR3 comprises 13 residues. Deletions cut 6 bases from V and 0 bases from J, with 6 bases between. The CDR3 coding sequence is TGCAGCGTCCGGGTCTCTGGGGCCAACGTCCTGACTTTC. Translated, it gives CSVRVSGANVLTF.

The rearrangement links TRBV7-2 to TRBJ1-1; 7 nucleotides agree with TRBD1. The CDR3 length is 13 residues. CDR1 is SGHTA, CDR2 FQGNSA, per germline. V was pared by 5 bases and J by 1 base, with 1 base of the junction left unmatched. In DNA, the CDR3 is TGTGCCAGCAGCAGGACAGGGAACACTGAAGCTTTCTTT. This codes for CASSRTGNTEAFF.

This clone has a handful of counts. This chain uses TRBV7-6 with TRBJ1-2; 7 bases fit TRBD1. J lost 4 bases, V lost 2 bases, and 7 bases had no gene match. The CDR3 consists of 15 residues. Germline CDR1 SGHVS, CDR2 FNYEAQ. CDR3 protein: CASSLRRDSLYGYTF. The DNA of the CDR3 is TGTGCCAGCAGCTTACGACGGGACAGCCTCTATGGCTACACCTTC.

This clone was seen a few times. This chain joins TRBV15 and TRBJ1-1, with TRBD1 identical over 8 bases. Germline lookup yields CDR1 LNHNV and CDR2 YYDKDF (reference sequence). Losses at the gene ends were 6 bases for V and 4 bases for J; bases not matched to a gene: 7. The CDR3 consists of 14 residues. CDR3 bases: TGTGCCACCAGTACCCGGACAGGGATCACTGAAGCTTTCTTT. Translating it yields CATSTRTGITEAFF.

This clone was recorded a few times. This rearrangement joins TRBV7-6 to TRBJ1-5; D gene unclear. Germline V lookup: CDR1 SGHVS, CDR2 FNYEAQ. The V end was cut by 5 bases, the J end by 4 bases, with 15 bases between. The CDR3 spans 15 residues. The CDR3 DNA follows: TGTGCCAGCAGCCCCGCCAGATCCCCAAATCAGCCCCAGCATTTT. Protein sequence: CASSPARSPNQPQHF.

This clone was detected a few times. The chain recombines TRBV6-6 with TRBJ1-1; D not resolved. The CDR3 loop spans 14 amino acids. The V end was cut by 4 bases, the J end by 0 bases, with 9 bases between. In germline, CDR1 is MNHNY, CDR2 SVGAGI (reference sequence). This chain's CDR3 is CASSSLGLNTEAFF. The CDR3 nucleotides read TGTGCCAGCAGTTCCCTAGGCCTGAACACTGAAGCTTTCTTT.